This TCR beta chain was retrieved from a study of T cells after yellow fever vaccination. MiXCR, applied by TCRdb to the 5' RACE reads, yields one record per CDR3 protein. The profile shows fewer than 650,000 distinct CDR3 sequences, 21% of them singletons. Trimming removed 1 base from V and 10 bases from J, with 14 bases in between. Germline V gene lookup returns CDR1 LGHDT and CDR2 YNNKEL (reference sequence). The CDR3 contains 15 residues. This TCR came from a man younger than 35 who received the YFV17D yellow fever vaccine. The chain links TRBV3-1 to TRBJ1-6; D may be TRBD1 (5 bases). Material: PBMCs, obtained 20 to 25 days after the first yellow fever vaccination. The CDR3 region has the DNA TGTGCCAGCAGCCAAGGGGCCGGGACTAAGTCACCCCTCCACTTT. Its translation: CASSQGAGTKSPLHF.